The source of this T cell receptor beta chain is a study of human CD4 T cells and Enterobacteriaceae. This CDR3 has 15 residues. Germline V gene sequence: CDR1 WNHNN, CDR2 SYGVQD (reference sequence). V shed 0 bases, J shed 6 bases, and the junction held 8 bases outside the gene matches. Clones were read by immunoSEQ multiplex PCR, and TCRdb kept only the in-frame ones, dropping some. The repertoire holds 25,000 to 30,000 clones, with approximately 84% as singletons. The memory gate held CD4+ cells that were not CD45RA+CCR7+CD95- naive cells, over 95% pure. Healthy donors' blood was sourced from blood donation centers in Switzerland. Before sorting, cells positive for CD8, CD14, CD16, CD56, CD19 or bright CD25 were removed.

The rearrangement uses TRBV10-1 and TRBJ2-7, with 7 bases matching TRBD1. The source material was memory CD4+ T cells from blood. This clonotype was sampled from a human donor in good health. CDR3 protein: CASSESIGQGVEQYF. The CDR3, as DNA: TGCGCCAGCAGTGAGTCGATAGGTCAGGGGGTCGAGCAGTACTTC.